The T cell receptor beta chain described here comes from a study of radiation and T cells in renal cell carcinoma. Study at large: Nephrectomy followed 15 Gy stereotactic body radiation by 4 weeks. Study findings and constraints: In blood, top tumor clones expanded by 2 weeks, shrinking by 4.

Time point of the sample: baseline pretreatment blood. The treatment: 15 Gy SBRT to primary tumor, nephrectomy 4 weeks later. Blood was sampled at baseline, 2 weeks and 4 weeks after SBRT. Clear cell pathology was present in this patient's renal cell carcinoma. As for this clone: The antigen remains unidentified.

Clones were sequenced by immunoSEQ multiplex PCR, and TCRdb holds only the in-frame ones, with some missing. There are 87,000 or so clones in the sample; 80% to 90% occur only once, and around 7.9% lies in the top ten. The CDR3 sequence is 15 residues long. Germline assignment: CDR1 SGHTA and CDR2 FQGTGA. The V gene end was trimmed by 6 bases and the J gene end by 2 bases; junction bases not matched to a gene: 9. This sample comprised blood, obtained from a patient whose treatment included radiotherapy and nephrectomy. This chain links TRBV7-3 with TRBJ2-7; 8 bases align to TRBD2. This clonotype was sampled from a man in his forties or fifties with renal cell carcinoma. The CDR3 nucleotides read TGTGCCAGCAGTCTTGAGCGGGGGTCCACCTACGAGCAGTACTTC. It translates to CASSLERGSTYEQYF.